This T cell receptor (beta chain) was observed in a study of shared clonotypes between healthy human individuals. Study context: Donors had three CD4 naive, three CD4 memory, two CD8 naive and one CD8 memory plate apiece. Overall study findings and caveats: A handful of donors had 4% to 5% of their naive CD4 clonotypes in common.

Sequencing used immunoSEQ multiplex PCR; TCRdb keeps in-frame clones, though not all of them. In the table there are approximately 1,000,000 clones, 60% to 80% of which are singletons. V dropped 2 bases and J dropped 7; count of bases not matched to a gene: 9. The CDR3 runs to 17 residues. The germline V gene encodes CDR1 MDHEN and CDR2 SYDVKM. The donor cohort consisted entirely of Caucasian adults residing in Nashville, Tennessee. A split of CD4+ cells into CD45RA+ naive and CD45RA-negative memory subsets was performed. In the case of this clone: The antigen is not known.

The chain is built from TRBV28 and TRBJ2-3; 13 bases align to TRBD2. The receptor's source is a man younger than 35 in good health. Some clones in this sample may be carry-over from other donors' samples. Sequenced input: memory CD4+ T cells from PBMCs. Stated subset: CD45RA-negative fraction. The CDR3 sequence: CASSLIWTSGSRNTQYF. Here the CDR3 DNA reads TGTGCCAGCAGTTTAATTTGGACTAGCGGGAGCAGAAATACGCAGTATTTT.